These T cell receptor beta chains were read from a single sample in a study of Graves' ophthalmopathy and Graves' hyperthyroidism. In TCRdb, the multiplex PCR reads were re-called with MiXCR into one record per CDR3 protein. The table lists about 1.1 million distinct CDR3 sequences, roughly 35% of them singletons, with approximately 10% in the top ten. The sequenced material came from peripheral blood or thyroid tissue (not recorded which). These receptors all stem from an adult man with Graves' hyperthyroidism. CDR3s include the opening cysteine and the closing phenylalanine or tryptophan.

v_call,j_call,cdr3_aa
TRBV9,TRBJ1-1,CASSRTGSGNTEAFF
TRBV19,TRBJ2-7,CASSIGQGPYERYF
TRBV15,TRBJ1-1,CASSCRGAEAFF
TRBV10-3,TRBJ1-1,CAISESGRGGLNTEAFF
TRBV2,TRBJ1-5,CASTDNRDVAPQHF
TRBV9,TRBJ2-7,CASSVQAGDSEQYF
TRBV20-1,TRBJ1-1,CSARVGGRNTEAFF
TRBV10-2,TRBJ2-6,CASSESKPFSGANVLTF
TRBV2,TRBJ1-1,CASRTAGTGNMNTEAFF
TRBV7-9,TRBJ1-1,CASSLGYPRNTEAFF
TRBV6-6,TRBJ2-5,CASVGWPQETQYF
TRBV2,TRBJ2-5,CASSRSGGTQETQYF
TRBV5-5,TRBJ2-2,CASSLTGLNTGELSF
TRBV25-1,TRBJ1-4,CASSEYRGKHEKLFF
TRBV11-1,TRBJ2-7,CASIQPGQGGGEQYF
TRBV7-2,TRBJ1-3,CASSLVAENTIYF
TRBV2,TRBJ2-7,CASSRTDRYSYEQYF
TRBV10-3,TRBJ2-3,CAIGTGTDTQYF
TRBV7-9,TRBJ1-5,CASSPAGGANQPQHF
TRBV7-9,TRBJ2-7,CASSPEAARLAPYEQYF
TRBV29-1,TRBJ1-1,CSVHTYTEAFF
TRBV25-1,TRBJ1-1,CASSEYKRWGKSEAFF
TRBV6-5,TRBJ2-7,CASRTTVYEQYF
TRBV4-1,TRBJ2-7,CASSQVPGQGIYEQYF